This TCR beta chain was captured by sequencing in a study of cytomegalovirus exposure and HLA in healthy donors (dated by TCRdb to about 2017). Regarding the research as a whole: An earlier analysis of several hundred of the donors reported roughly 270 Gb of sequence data and roughly 100 million unique TCR beta sequences from 190 million or so T cells. An early release that covered around 590 HLA-typed donors contained approximately 300 gigabases of sequencing data and around 80 million unique TCR sequences. The genetic ancestry cluster associated with self-reported Caucasian donors included 81% of the roughly 400 genotyped donors. The study aimed to test whether signatures of past pathogen exposure could be identified by cataloging public T cell receptors. Using immunosequencing, the study profiled T cell repertoires from around 680 subjects and related those repertoires to cytomegalovirus serostatus. Besides the first cohort of about 730 subjects, a separate validation cohort made up of 90 to 150 different subjects was used. The study combined high-throughput TCR immunosequencing, statistical association of individual TCRs with disease status, and machine learning to predict cytomegalovirus infection status. In a later analysis, previously published TCR beta repertoires from several hundred donors were re-analyzed and high-resolution HLA genotyping was added so that TCR occurrence patterns could be studied. The later analysis used no new phenotypic data to find candidate immune exposures, relying instead on TCR beta sequences and their occurrence across donors. To decide whether each TCR beta V gene segment behaved as functional or pseudogenic, an earlier analysis of over 500 of the donors relied on high-throughput TCR beta sequencing. Alongside the repertoire data, information on donor age, sex, ethnicity and CMV serostatus was compiled. A later genetic analysis used genome-wide SNP genotypes for about 60% of the 666 donors, treating that subset as a discovery cohort. All discovery cohort repertoires had been generated using a single sequencing platform. HLA typing covered class I and class II loci at four-digit resolution. The number of donors typed differed by locus, with about 629-630 for A, B, C, DRB1 and DQB1, about 500 for DQA1, 606 for DPA1, and about 450 for DPB1. About five DR-DQ haplotypes were treated as single units for association and clustering because of strong linkage in the cohort. Across some 400 genotyped donors of the cohort, an average of approximately 200,000 unique TCR beta nucleotide sequences per donor were sequenced, and 15% to 20% of those sequences were non-productive. Study-level results and caveats: The classifier was reported to diagnose cytomegalovirus status with high specificity and sensitivity in both the original and validation cohorts. Because counts were too low, around 17 rarely observed V segments, including chromosome 9 orphons, were left out of the earlier analysis of 500 to 650 of the donors. A later analysis found that HLA-associated TCR beta chains were more clonally expanded and had lower generation probabilities than equally common non-associated chains. According to a later analysis, most CMV-associated TCR beta chains appeared to be HLA-restricted, and the HLA associations seemed to be driven largely by CMV exposure. A later analysis associated about 17,000 TCR beta sequences with specific HLA alleles at a false discovery rate of 0.05. A total of about 180 TCR beta chains were listed by the study as associated with cytomegalovirus. Broadly in line with IMGT annotations, most TCR beta V segments showed up in productive rearrangements about 87% or about 30% of the time in an earlier analysis of around 600 of the donors. Only TCR beta chains were sequenced in this cohort, and the absence of alpha or paired-chain data limited detectable features. Three of the identified cytomegalovirus-associated TCR beta chains were confirmed in vitro to be specific for cytomegalovirus antigens. When HLA alleles, especially DR and DQ, strongly co-occurred, TCR associations were difficult to assign to individual alleles. For the cohort, immune exposure information was limited to CMV serostatus. Because HLA typing was unavailable for some donors at each locus, only the typed subset was used in association tests. A further reported finding was that TCR beta sequences accurately predicted the HLA-A and HLA-B alleles for most subjects in the first cohort. Linkage disequilibrium might explain the correlated functional status among segregating V segments, but an unknown experimental factor could not be ruled out. A later analysis reported that several top co-occurrence clusters appeared linked to parvovirus B19, influenza, CMV and Epstein-Barr virus. Compared with the 666-donor mean, donors in an Asian-associated ancestry cluster had fewer N-insertions in productive TCRs, according to a later genetic analysis. The authors suggested that the approach could potentially be generalized to other disease states and immunological phenotypes. A later genetic analysis associated a missense DCLRE1C variant with V-gene and J-gene trimming of TCR beta chains, and an independent cohort replicated the association. The presence/absence analyses assumed that sequencing depth was roughly uniform across donors, and that assumption may not be true. A cluster of highly shared sequence variants was judged likely to represent a technical artifact of the sequencing pipeline. The 87-base-pair reads could not distinguish some IMGT-functional V segments, including TRBV6-2 and TRBV6-3, so those segments were excluded. While some public TCRs were present in many individuals, most TCR sequences turned up only very rarely across donors. According to a later analysis, TCR association rates differed among HLA loci, with DRB1 alleles showing the most associated TCRs and HLA-C alleles showing the fewest.

The library relied on the immunoSEQ multiplex PCR assay. A mixture of 60 forward primers for TCR Vbeta segments and 13 reverse primers for TCR Jbeta segments was used in the multiplex PCR. A multiplex PCR assay on genomic DNA amplified the CDR3 region of rearranged TCR beta genes. The Illumina HiSeq System was used to sequence the amplified TCR beta libraries as 87-base-pair reads. The study's processing was this. Across the 700 or so repertoires, a later analysis counted 78 million or so unique TCR beta chains, roughly 11 million of which were shared by at least two donors. Raw reads were error-corrected and collapsed into unique sequences with a nearest-neighbor algorithm that merged closely related sequences to remove PCR and sequencing errors. Alignment of CDR3 sequences to IMGT reference sequences was used to assign V, D and J gene segments. For a sequence to be retained, at least a six-nucleotide match to both a V gene segment and a J gene segment was required. Rearrangements were called productive when the CDR3 lacked stop codons and stayed in frame with V and J; all others were non-productive. Following IMGT convention, CDR3 was defined as the stretch from the second conserved V-encoded cysteine up to the conserved J-encoded phenylalanine. Sequences without an unambiguous match to a single V gene segment were excluded from the earlier analysis of approximately 600 of the donors. An earlier analysis of several hundred of the donors called V segments functional above 56.7% productive rearrangements and segregating when the between-donor standard deviation exceeded 5%. To diagnose cytomegalovirus status from the catalog of TCR beta chain sequences, a statistical classification framework was built. In a later analysis, V and J genes were assigned by comparing TCR nucleotide sequences against IMGT/GENE-DB human TR gene sequences. A later analysis assigned CDR3 sequences and most-parsimonious VDJ recombination scenarios with the TCRdist pipeline. In a later analysis, each TCR beta chain was defined by its CDR3 amino acid sequence together with its V-gene family, and reads lacking a unique V-gene family were excluded. In a later analysis, 500 to 700 highly shared, low-generation-probability nucleotide sequences were removed to address suspected cross-contamination and a sequencing artifact. For each public chain, a later analysis derived a clonal expansion index from normalized ranks of inferred template counts within each repertoire. A later analysis computed generation probabilities with a VDJ recombination model fitted to out-of-frame rearrangements, and checked the results against IGoR. A later analysis scored TCR-TCR, TCR-HLA and TCR-CMV co-occurrence with hypergeometric tests, applying a repertoire-size bias correction to TCR pairs. In a later analysis, false discovery rates were estimated by permuting HLA or CMV assignments 20 times. In a later analysis, co-occurring TCRs were grouped using DBSCAN, and TCRdist sequence similarity was added for clustering within HLA-allele-positive subsets. Repertoires with fewer than 30,000 or more than 120,000 public chains, plus five repertoires with anomalous nucleotide sharing, were excluded from co-occurrence clustering. Held by TCRdb, this immuneACCESS table contains in-frame sequences only and omits some clones. Under half of the omission traces to an unresolved V gene where checked; the cause of the rest is unknown. V, J and clone size are those of that table, while D and trimming were read from the DNA. The sample table shows 65,000 to 85,000 clones, and around a tenth are seen once. The ten most abundant clones make up approximately 23% of the sample.

For this clone: Its antigen is still unknown. No base quality values were provided; no much bigger clone lies one nucleotide off.

In total, over 600 healthy bone marrow donors made up the cohort. Cohort members were all nominally healthy when sampled, although unrecorded immune exposures were likely present. The donor was CMV seropositive and was included in the group of about 290 seropositive cohort members. Each donor provided a peripheral blood sample, and peripheral blood mononuclear cells were used for TCR beta sequencing. Genomic DNA extraction from the blood cell samples was performed with the Qiagen DNeasy Blood Extraction Kit. The CDR1 and CDR2 encoded by the germline V gene are SNHLY and FYNNEI. V loses 6 bases at its end and J loses 7 bases; junction bases beyond the gene matches: 9. Including the terminal cysteine and phenylalanine, the CDR3 comprises 14 residues. Just the 42-base CDR3 DNA is kept, in frame starting at base 1.

This sequence was found in a man between 60 and 70 years old in good health and CMV-seropositive. The sample taken for sequencing was PBMCs. Recombination linked TRBV2 to TRBJ1-1; TRBD1 matches 9 bases in the middle. The DNA sequence is as follows: TGTGCCAGCAGGTCCACAGGGGGCTGGGGTGAAGCTTTCTTT. Translated, it reads CASRSTGGWGEAFF. Full variable domain (CDR3 extended with the reference TRBV2 and TRBJ1-1 proteins): EPEVTQTPSHQVTQMGQEVILRCVPISNHLYFYWYRQILGQKVEFLVSFYNNEISEKSEIFDDQFSVERPDGSNFTLKIRSTKLEDSAMYFCASRSTGGWGEAFFGQGTRLTVV.